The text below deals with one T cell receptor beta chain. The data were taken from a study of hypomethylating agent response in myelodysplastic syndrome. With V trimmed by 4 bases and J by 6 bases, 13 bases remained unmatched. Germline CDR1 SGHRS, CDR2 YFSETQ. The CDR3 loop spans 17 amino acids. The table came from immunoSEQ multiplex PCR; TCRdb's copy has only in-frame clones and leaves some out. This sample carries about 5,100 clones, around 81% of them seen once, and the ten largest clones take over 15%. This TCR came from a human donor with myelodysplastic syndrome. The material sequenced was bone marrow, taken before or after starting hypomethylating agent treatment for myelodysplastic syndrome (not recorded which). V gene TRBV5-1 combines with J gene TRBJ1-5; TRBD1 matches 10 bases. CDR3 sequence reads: CASSRKTRDRGSQPQHF. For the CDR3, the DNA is TGCGCCAGCAGCCGAAAAACCCGGGACAGGGGCAGTCAGCCCCAGCATTTT.